These 27 T cell receptor beta chains share one sample of origin, sequenced in a study of blood T cell repertoires in COVID-19. Sequencing was performed with immunoSEQ multiplex PCR; in TCRdb, only in-frame clones are kept and a portion is missing. Counted here are roughly 250,000 clones, about 80% occurring once; the ten biggest clones make up more than 8%. Sequenced: peripheral blood. Every receptor here comes from a woman over 75 with acute or convalescent COVID-19.

V is TRBV6-2 or TRBV6-3 and J is TRBJ2-5, with 11 bases lining up with TRBD2. This CDR3 is built from 14 residues. V lost 3 bases, J lost 5 bases, and 2 bases stayed unmatched. The germline CDR1 and CDR2 sequences are MNHEY and SVGEGT. The CDR3 region has the DNA TGTGCCAGCAGTTATAGCGGGGGGGAGGAGACCCAGTACTTC. Amino acid sequence: CASSYSGGEETQYF.

This chain joins TRBV5-1 and TRBJ2-7, with D maybe TRBD1 (6 bases). This CDR3 spans 15 amino acids. Trimming took 0 bases from V and 2 from J, leaving 12 bases between them. Germline V gene data show CDR1 as SGHRS and CDR2 as YFSETQ. The CDR3 DNA reads TGCGCCAGCAGCTTGGGGACAGAAAAAACCTACGAGCAGTACTTC. Encoded protein: CASSLGTEKTYEQYF.

The chain has TRBV2 and TRBJ1-1; 12 positions match TRBD1. CDR1 SNHLY and CDR2 FYNNEI come from the germline V gene. The CDR3 length is 16 residues. The junction had 7 bases not matched to a gene; V was cut back by 6 bases and J by 2 bases. CDR3 nucleotides: TGTGCCAGCAGGCTGGGACAGGGGGCACTAAACACTGAAGCTTTCTTT. The encoded protein is CASRLGQGALNTEAFF.

The chain recombines TRBV5-6 with TRBJ1-2; D remains ambiguous. Germline CDR1 is SGHDT and CDR2 is YYEEEE. Trimming took 0 bases from V and 7 from J, leaving 7 bases between them. The CDR3 runs 12 residues. This CDR3 is CASSLALSGYTF. The CDR3 DNA reads as TGTGCCAGCAGCTTGGCCCTTTCTGGCTACACCTTC.

The chain uses TRBV6-6 and TRBJ2-3; 10 positions agree with TRBD2. Unmatched junction bases numbered 0, after V lost 2 bases and J lost 1 base. Germline V gives CDR1 MNHNY, CDR2 SVGAGI (reference sequence). The CDR3 is 15 amino acids. The CDR3 DNA sequence: TGTGCCAGCAGTTACGGGACTAGCGGCACAGATACGCAGTATTTT. Its protein product is CASSYGTSGTDTQYF.

The rearrangement uses TRBV20-1 and TRBJ1-6; D is perhaps TRBD1 (5 bases). Germline V gives CDR1 DFQATT, CDR2 SNEGSKA (reference sequence). The CDR3 sequence is 15 residues long. V was trimmed by 3 bases and J by 7 bases, leaving 16 bases between them. The CDR3 DNA follows: TGCAGTGCTAGTCCCCCCCAGGGTGGGAATTCACCCCTCCACTTT. This codes for CSASPPQGGNSPLHF.

J is TRBJ1-6 and V is TRBV15, with 11 nucleotides matching TRBD1. The germline CDR1 and CDR2 sequences are LNHNV and YYDKDF (reference sequence). Trimming took 5 bases from V and 6 from J; bases not matched to a gene: 6. This CDR3 is 16 amino acids long. CDR3 bases: TGTGCCACCAGCGGCCGGGACAGGGGGTTTAATTCACCCCTCCACTTT. Amino acids: CATSGRDRGFNSPLHF.

The chain is built from TRBV5-1 and TRBJ2-5; D is perhaps TRBD2 (6 bases). The CDR3 contains 17 residues. Germline values: CDR1 SGHRS, CDR2 YFSETQ. Trimming stripped 4 bases from V and 7 bases from J, with 26 bases between. The CDR3 spells CASSPTGGKGRVGTQYF. The DNA of the CDR3 is TGCGCCAGCAGCCCCACCGGGGGTAAGGGAAGGGTTGGGACCCAGTACTTC.

This sequence joins TRBV5-4 and TRBJ2-3; 10 bases match TRBD1. The CDR3 is 14 residues long. With V trimmed by 5 bases and J by 6 bases, 6 bases remained unmatched. The V gene's germline CDR1 is SGHNT and CDR2 YYREEE (reference sequence). CDR3 in amino acids: CASRLDRGSDTQYF. CDR3 bases: TGTGCCAGCAGGCTGGACAGGGGGTCGGATACGCAGTATTTT. The full variable domain, its missing parts supplied by reference TRBV5-4 and TRBJ2-3, is ETGVTQSPTHLIKTRGQQVTLRCSSQSGHNTVSWYQQALGQGPQFIFQYYREEENGRGNFPPRFSGLQFPNYSSELNVNALELDDSALYLCASRLDRGSDTQYFGPGTRLTVL.

Comment on this clone: No conserved phenylalanine or tryptophan ends this CDR3, so it is likely a read error. Because the CDR3's place on the DNA is in doubt, the DNA is left out and the CDR3 is given as listed by TCRdb. The J gene is TRBJ2-7, the V gene TRBV12-3 or TRBV12-4; the tabulated D call, TRBD1, remains unverified against the DNA. The CDR3 has 12 amino acids, counting both end residues. The CDR3 spells CASSSLRDRLSL.

This chain uses TRBV30 with TRBJ2-3; TRBD2 agrees at 8 bases. The CDR3 is 16 amino acids. Germline CDR1 and CDR2: GTSNPN and SVGIG (reference sequence). J was trimmed by 1 base and V by 0 bases; bases with no gene match: 6. The CDR3 bases are TGTGCCTGGAGTGTACTGGGCGGGGGGCGCACAGATACGCAGTATTTT. Amino acid sequence: CAWSVLGGGRTDTQYF.

Many counts were recorded for this clone. The chain employs TRBV7-2 and TRBJ2-7; 7 bases fit TRBD1. After removal of 4 bases from V and 2 bases from J, the junction contained 5 bases not matched to a gene. Germline V gene lookup returns CDR1 SGHTA and CDR2 FQGNSA. CDR3 length: 14 residues. In nucleotides, the CDR3 is TGTGCCAGCAGCTCCCGGACAGGTACCTACGAGCAGTACTTC. As protein: CASSSRTGTYEQYF.

This clone was counted once. The rearrangement links TRBV20-1 to TRBJ2-7, with 12 bases lining up with TRBD2. Germline trimming cut 3 bases from V and 4 bases from J; bases unmatched to any gene: 10. CDR1 DFQATT and CDR2 SNEGSKA come from the germline V gene (reference sequence). CDR3 length equals 16 residues. The CDR3 sequence: CSASSLTSGGQYEQYF. The CDR3 bases are TGCAGTGCTAGTTCCCTCACTAGCGGGGGGCAATACGAGCAGTACTTC.

There are many counts of this clone. This chain connects TRBV11-2 to TRBJ1-1; D call uncertain. Germline values: CDR1 SGHAT, CDR2 FQNNGV. The CDR3 consists of 15 residues. V gave up 5 bases and J gave up 1 base, with 14 bases separating them. CDR3 in amino acids: CASSPPGPTNTEAFF. CDR3 coding DNA: TGTGCCAGCAGCCCTCCCGGTCCTACGAACACTGAAGCTTTCTTT.

The rearrangement uses TRBV28 and TRBJ1-2, with D maybe TRBD1 (6 bases). Looked up from germline, CDR1 is MDHEN and CDR2 is SYDVKM. The germline V and J ends were trimmed by 3 bases and 1 base, with 18 bases remaining between them. This CDR3 has 17 residues. CDR3 sequence: CASSFFGGAGRNYGYTF. In DNA, the CDR3 is TGTGCCAGCAGTTTCTTCGGGGGGGCGGGTCGTAACTATGGCTACACCTTC.

The sample holds a few counts of this clone. The chain couples TRBV28 to TRBJ1-6, with a possible D match to TRBD1 (5 bases). V lost 7 bases, J lost 0 bases, and 16 bases lay in between. The CDR3 contains 17 residues. The germline gives CDR1 MDHEN, CDR2 SYDVKM. CDR3 residues: CASITMGGTSYNSPLHF. CDR3 nucleotide sequence: TGTGCCAGCATTACCATGGGGGGGACCTCCTATAATTCACCCCTCCACTTT.

The chain recombines TRBV29-1 with TRBJ1-1; no definite D call. The CDR3 extends over 10 amino acids. The V gene's germline CDR1 is SQVTM and CDR2 ANQGSEA. V lost 7 bases to trimming and J lost 10 bases, with 13 bases between them. The CDR3 reads CSAVMALAFF. CDR3 DNA sequence: TGCAGCGCTGTGATGGCCCTAGCTTTCTTT.

The table lists this clone with a few counts. The chain has TRBV19 and TRBJ1-5; the D is unclear. The germline gives CDR1 LNHDA, CDR2 SQIVND (reference sequence). The CDR3 covers 16 residues. The germline V and J ends were trimmed by 2 bases and 0 bases, with 11 bases remaining between them. The chain's CDR3 is CASSIRGIFSNQPQHF. The CDR3 DNA reads TGTGCCAGTAGTATAAGAGGGATTTTTAGCAATCAGCCCCAGCATTTT.

This clone was observed a single time. V gene TRBV28 combines with J gene TRBJ2-7; possibly TRBD2 for D (5 bases). The germline gives CDR1 MDHEN, CDR2 SYDVKM. The CDR3 loop spans 15 amino acids. The V end lost 8 bases, the J end lost 1 base, and 18 bases lay between the germline ends. The CDR3 loop reads CASGSPRASSYEQYF. DNA for the CDR3: TGTGCCAGCGGGAGCCCCCGGGCTTCTTCCTACGAGCAGTACTTC.

The V gene is TRBV19, the J gene TRBJ1-2; tentative D call: TRBD1 (6 bases). This CDR3 contains 13 residues. Germline V CDR1 and CDR2: LNHDA, SQIVND (reference sequence). V lost 7 bases to trimming and J lost 8 bases, with 17 bases between them. CDR3 in DNA: TGTGCCAGTACCCTCGTGGGGGCGCAAGGCTACACCTTC. The encoded protein is CASTLVGAQGYTF.

CDR3 region: CASSQVDGGNGELFF. In DNA form, the CDR3 reads TGCGCCAGCAGCCAAGTAGATGGGGGGAACGGGGAGCTGTTTTTT. The chain recombines TRBV4-1 with TRBJ2-2; tentatively, D is TRBD2 (6 bases). The CDR3 has 15 residues. Germline CDR1 MGHRA, CDR2 YSYEKL. Trimming removed 1 base from V and 7 bases from J, with 13 bases in between.

CDR3 residues: CASSSRQEEGYTF. CDR3 nucleotide sequence: TGTGCCAGCAGTTCCAGACAGGAGGAAGGCTACACCTTC. The chain carries TRBV5-4 and TRBJ1-2, with a tentative D call TRBD1 (6 bases). Trimming pared 5 bases from V and 8 bases from J, leaving 16 bases between. The CDR3 totals 13 residues. In germline, CDR1 is SGHNT, CDR2 YYREEE (reference sequence).

The rearrangement joins TRBV5-1 to TRBJ1-3; possible D gene TRBD1, 6 bases. The germline V and J ends were trimmed by 0 bases and 0 bases, with 16 bases remaining between them. From germline, CDR1 is SGHRS and CDR2 YFSETQ. This CDR3 has 18 residues. CDR3 DNA sequence: TGCGCCAGCAGCTTGGCCTCCTCAGGGGTCAACTCTGGAAACACCATATATTTT. This gives the protein CASSLASSGVNSGNTIYF. The complete variable domain, with remaining parts taken from reference TRBV5-1 and TRBJ1-3, reads KAGVTQTPRYLIKTRGQQVTLSCSPISGHRSVSWYQQTPGQGLQFLFEYFSETQRNKGNFPGRFSGRQFSNSRSEMNVSTLELGDSALYLCASSLASSGVNSGNTIYFGEGSWLTVV.

The chain has TRBV27 and TRBJ2-6; D may be TRBD2 (6 bases). V gave up 7 bases and J gave up 1 base, with 8 bases separating them. Germline V gene lookup returns CDR1 MNHEY and CDR2 SMNVEV (reference sequence). This CDR3 is built from 14 residues. CDR3 in amino acids: CASKAGSGANVLTF. The CDR3 DNA is TGTGCCAGCAAGGCGGGGTCTGGGGCCAACGTCCTGACTTTC.

The chain links TRBV4-1 to TRBJ2-3, with D uncertain. CDR1 is MGHRA, CDR2 YSYEKL, per germline. The V end lost 0 bases, the J end lost 3 bases, and 19 bases lay between the germline ends. CDR3 length equals 18 residues. CDR3 DNA sequence: TGCGCCAGCAGCCAAGATGAAGCGACGGCCCCACGGACAGATACGCAGTATTTT. This sequence encodes CASSQDEATAPRTDTQYF.

V gene TRBV3-1 (or the pseudogene TRBV3-2) combines with J gene TRBJ1-6, with D maybe TRBD1 (5 bases). The V end lost 1 base, the J end lost 10 bases, and 11 bases lay between the germline ends. CDR1 is LGHDT and CDR2 is YNNKEL in the germline V gene (reference sequence). This CDR3 has 14 residues. This CDR3 is CASSQGRGDSPLHF. As DNA, the CDR3 is TGTGCCAGCAGCCAAGGGAGGGGAGACTCACCCCTCCACTTT.

The chain joins TRBV24-1 to TRBJ1-5; maybe TRBD1 (5 bases). Trimming took 7 bases from V and 2 from J, leaving 20 bases between them. The CDR3 is made up of 17 amino acids. From germline, CDR1 is KGHDR and CDR2 SFDVKD. The CDR3 is CATSTSVGAVGNQPQHF. The CDR3 coding sequence is TGTGCCACCAGCACCTCCGTAGGGGCAGTTGGCAATCAGCCCCAGCATTTT.